Reported below is one T cell receptor beta chain. Its specific antigen is unknown. Nothing much larger sits one base from this clone, and base qualities are not available. Trimming takes 2 bases from V and 2 bases from J, and the germline ends sit 18 bases apart. Looking up the germline V gene yields CDR1 SGHVS and CDR2 FNYEAQ. The CDR3 covers 17 residues, taking in both the cysteine and the phenylalanine. Of the read, only the CDR3 DNA is kept; its 51 bases are in frame from base 1. The entry originates in a study of Tregs in tolerant kidney transplant recipients (dated by TCRdb to between 2019 and 2020). Looking at the study overall: Transplants used related donors with nonmyeloablative bone marrow transplantation; mixed chimerism was transient in the human trials. Once the B cell culture was finished, the cells were sorted into two populations: CD4+CD8-CD25+CD127- and CD4+CD8-4-1BB+CD40L-. TCRbeta sequencing was used in the study to identify donor-specific regulatory T cells before combined kidney and bone marrow transplantation, and the identified cells were then tracked after transplant. Sorted recipient Tregs were cultured for 16 days with irradiated activated donor B cells plus IL-2, and restimulation was performed on day 11. Activated donor B cells were produced over around nine days on irradiated CD40L-expressing 3T3 cells in the presence of cyclosporin A and IL-4. Additional Treg samples were obtained by sorting recipient CD4+CD25+CD127- cells from an approximately three-day mixed lymphocyte reaction with belatacept, in some cases after a subsequent approximately 5-day donor restimulation. Antibodies distinguished recipient from donor cells when sorting primary belatacept mixed lymphocyte reaction cultures.

What the time point label conveys for this sample: blood sample drawn before combined kidney and bone marrow transplant. A few combined kidney and bone marrow transplant recipients from the ITN036ST trial were included as patients, and samples were available only from these trial subjects. Healthy control blood was processed to PBMCs by Ficoll density gradient and cryopreserved, and patient PBMCs were collected before and after transplant. Genomic DNA was extracted from sorted cells with the QIAGEN DNeasy Blood and Tissue Kit for TCRbeta CDR3 sequencing. High-throughput TCRbeta CDR3 sequencing was carried out commercially through immunoSEQ, with PCR amplification with bias correction and internal controls included. As for the authors' bioinformatics: Unique productive TCRbeta sequences were defined by CDR3 nucleotide sequence when primers matched and otherwise by CDR3 amino acid sequence together with Vbeta and Jbeta genes. Sequences were defined as donor-reactive when expanded at least 5-fold in CFSE-low cells versus unstimulated cells and present at a frequency of at least 0.01% in CFSE-low cells. Repertoire divergence was quantified by Jensen-Shannon divergence calculated from the top 100 TCRbeta sequences ranked by frequency. For any sample with multiple sequencing runs, sorting error was corrected in each run separately before the runs were pooled. TCRdb re-hosts the immuneACCESS table, in-frame sequences only. Its copies lack some clones; in the studies checked, an unresolved V gene accounts for under half of them, and the cause for the rest is not known. V and J calls plus clone size are reproduced from that table; the DNA served to infer D and trimming. The sample records around 11,000 clones, approximately 89% of which are singletons. The ten largest clones add up to 4.5% to 7% of the sample.

Beyond this particular receptor, the publication reports: The most biologically relevant and donor-specific TCRbeta repertoire appeared to be identified by expanding Tregs with activated donor B cells. Biological reproducibility was not examined directly, but technical replication error appeared to be minimal. Because only a small number of patients were included, the study had limitations, and the results will need to be validated in larger populations as well as under other immunosuppression protocols. For some patients the PCR primers changed over time, which made it impossible to compare the samples from those patients at the nucleotide level. In tolerant patients, donor-specific Tregs expanded more than Tregs overall, which suggests antigen-driven rather than nonspecific expansion.

The source was Tregs from blood cultured with allogeneic cells, collected before the transplant. The sequence joins TRBV7-6 to TRBJ1-1; a confident D gene designation cannot be given. The sequence was collected from a human patient who received a combined kidney and bone marrow transplant. The CDR3 in this case is CASSLFLSGSSNTEAFF. The sequence in DNA is TGTGCCAGCAGCTTATTTCTCAGTGGCAGTTCAAACACTGAAGCTTTCTTT.